The 21 T cell receptor beta chains listed next were all sequenced from one sample in a study of CD8 T cells in ankylosing spondylitis. TCRdb called the 5' RACE reads again in MiXCR, with one record for every CDR3 protein. The sample consists of roughly 100,000 distinct CDR3 sequences, 24% of them appearing once. The sample taken for sequencing was synovial fluid, either unsorted or a sorted T cell fraction (not recorded which). These receptors were obtained from a male donor with ankylosing spondylitis.

This clonotype was detected a few times. The V and J genes are TRBV24-1 and TRBJ2-1; 8 nucleotides line up with TRBD2. The ends lost 2 bases at V and 4 bases at J; junction bases unmatched: 9. The germline V gene encodes CDR1 KGHDR and CDR2 SFDVKD. CDR3 length: 17 amino acids. The CDR3 loop is CATSDSLRREAYNEQFF. DNA of the CDR3: TGTGCCACCAGTGATTCCCTTAGGCGGGAGGCATACAATGAGCAGTTCTTC.

At least ten counts were recorded for this clonotype. J is TRBJ1-1 and V is TRBV3-1; perhaps TRBD1 as D (5 bases). Germline-derived CDR1 and CDR2 are LGHDT and YNNKEL (reference sequence). The length of the CDR3 is 13 residues. The ends were cut back, 5 bases at V and 11 bases at J, with 18 bases in the middle. This CDR3 reads CASSVTGASVAFF. DNA of the CDR3: TGTGCCAGCAGCGTCACCGGGGCTTCAGTGGCTTTCTTT. The full variable domain, completed using reference TRBV3-1 and TRBJ1-1, is DTAVSQTPKYLVTQMGNDKSIKCEQNLGHDTMYWYKQDSKKFLKIMFSYNNKELIINETVPNRFSPKSPDKAHLNLHINSLELGDSAVYFCASSVTGASVAFFGQGTRLTVV.

As DNA, the CDR3 is TGTGCCAGCAGCCTAAGGGGGCTGGGAAACACCATATATTTT. This encodes CASSLRGLGNTIYF. This chain links TRBV7-9 with TRBJ1-3, with 7 bases lining up with TRBD1. Germline V gene data show CDR1 as SEHNR and CDR2 as FQNEAQ (reference sequence). The junction had 5 bases not matched to a gene; V was cut back by 5 bases and J by 4 bases. This CDR3 is built from 14 residues.

The chain recombines TRBV2 with TRBJ1-2, with TRBD1 identical over 8 bases. Trimming took 5 bases from V and 5 from J; bases not matched to a gene: 7. The CDR3 has 14 amino acids. The germline V gene has CDR1 SNHLY and CDR2 FYNNEI. The CDR3 spells CASSPGQEIYGYTF. DNA for the CDR3: TGTGCCAGCAGTCCGGGACAGGAGATTTATGGCTACACCTTC. The full variable domain, with the rest looked up from reference TRBV2 and TRBJ1-2, is EPEVTQTPSHQVTQMGQEVILRCVPISNHLYFYWYRQILGQKVEFLVSFYNNEISEKSEIFDDQFSVERPDGSNFTLKIRSTKLEDSAMYFCASSPGQEIYGYTFGSGTRLTVV.

This clonotype was detected many times. The CDR3 here is CASSTPGGDPFYGYTF. The CDR3 region has the DNA TGTGCCAGCAGTACACCTGGGGGGGATCCCTTCTATGGCTACACCTTC. This chain links TRBV6-1 with TRBJ1-2, with a tentative D call TRBD1 (5 bases). Per germline, CDR1 MNHNS and CDR2 SASEGT. V gave up 5 bases and J gave up 4 bases, with 20 bases separating them. This CDR3 contains 16 residues.

The V call is TRBV5-1, the J call TRBJ1-5, with D uncertain. Germline V gene data show CDR1 as SGHRS and CDR2 as YFSETQ. There are 9 residues in the CDR3. Trimming cost V 6 bases and J 5 bases, with 0 bases left between them. The CDR3 DNA reads as TGCGCCAGCAATCAGCCCCAGCATTTT. The encoded protein is CASNQPQHF. The variable domain in full, completed from reference TRBV5-1 and TRBJ1-5, reads KAGVTQTPRYLIKTRGQQVTLSCSPISGHRSVSWYQQTPGQGLQFLFEYFSETQRNKGNFPGRFSGRQFSNSRSEMNVSTLELGDSALYLCASNQPQHFGDGTRLSIL.

This clonotype has at least ten counts. The V and J genes are TRBV5-1 and TRBJ2-1, with 7 bases that match TRBD2. In germline, CDR1 is SGHRS, CDR2 YFSETQ. V shed 4 bases, J shed 8 bases, and the junction held 18 bases outside the gene matches. The CDR3 sequence is 17 residues long. The CDR3 loop reads CASSPQRGGTSADEQFF. CDR3 sequence (DNA): TGCGCCAGCAGCCCGCAGCGGGGCGGAACCTCGGCGGATGAGCAGTTCTTC. The entire variable domain, with the rest obtained from reference TRBV5-1 and TRBJ2-1, is as follows: KAGVTQTPRYLIKTRGQQVTLSCSPISGHRSVSWYQQTPGQGLQFLFEYFSETQRNKGNFPGRFSGRQFSNSRSEMNVSTLELGDSALYLCASSPQRGGTSADEQFFGPGTRLTVL.

The gene calls are TRBV14 and TRBJ2-3, with TRBD2 as a possible D gene (5 bases). V was trimmed by 2 bases and J by 6 bases, leaving 15 bases between them. This CDR3 is 15 amino acids long. Germline V CDR1 and CDR2: SGHDN, FVKESK. The CDR3 loop reads CASSQNAAPGDTQYF. Here the CDR3 DNA reads TGTGCCAGCAGCCAAAACGCCGCTCCGGGGGATACGCAGTATTTT.

The chain is built from TRBV3-1 and TRBJ2-1; 13 bases agree with TRBD2. The J segment lost 7 bases and the V segment lost 3 bases, leaving 3 bases of the junction unmatched. The germline gives CDR1 LGHDT, CDR2 YNNKEL (reference sequence). CDR3 length equals 15 residues. The CDR3 here is CASSHGLAGANEQFF. The DNA for the CDR3 is TGTGCCAGCAGCCATGGACTAGCGGGAGCGAATGAGCAGTTCTTC.

The table lists this clonotype with many counts. V usage is TRBV30 and J usage is TRBJ2-1, with D uncertain. The CDR3 loop spans 13 amino acids. The germline gives CDR1 GTSNPN, CDR2 SVGIG (reference sequence). V was shortened by 0 bases and J by 8 bases, with 11 bases between the two germline ends. The CDR3 sequence: CAWSVINSDEQFF. In nucleotides, the CDR3 is TGTGCCTGGAGTGTAATTAATTCGGATGAGCAGTTCTTC.

The rearrangement links TRBV12-3 or TRBV12-4 to TRBJ2-3, with a tentative D call TRBD1 (5 bases). The germline V and J ends were trimmed by 3 bases and 2 bases, with 9 bases remaining between them. The CDR3 consists of 14 residues. The CDR3 is CASSFDRLTDTQYF. For the CDR3, the DNA is TGTGCCAGCAGTTTCGACAGACTCACAGATACGCAGTATTTT.

J is TRBJ2-3 and V is TRBV5-1; D is unresolved. Germline V gives CDR1 SGHRS, CDR2 YFSETQ. This CDR3 contains 13 residues. V was trimmed by 3 bases and J by 7 bases, leaving 12 bases between them. This CDR3 is CASSSELSHTQYF. CDR3 in DNA: TGCGCCAGCAGCTCCGAATTGTCTCATACGCAGTATTTT.

The chain has TRBV15 and TRBJ2-3; 8 nucleotides align to TRBD2. The germline gives CDR1 LNHNV, CDR2 YYDKDF (reference sequence). This CDR3 is built from 16 residues. V lost 1 base and J lost 5; bases outside the gene matches: 8. CDR3 sequence: CATSRGLAQEVDTQYF. The CDR3 nucleotides are TGTGCCACCAGCAGAGGACTAGCGCAAGAGGTAGATACGCAGTATTTT.

This clonotype was detected a few times. The chain uses TRBV27 and TRBJ1-2; 7 nucleotides align to TRBD1. CDR1 and CDR2 from the germline V gene are MNHEY and SMNVEV (reference sequence). This CDR3 contains 14 residues. The J segment lost 4 bases and the V segment lost 7 bases, leaving 9 bases of the junction unmatched. CDR3 in amino acids: CASTPRAGGYGYTF. The CDR3, as DNA: TGTGCCAGCACCCCCCGGGCAGGGGGCTATGGCTACACCTTC.

There are a few counts of this clonotype. The rearrangement links TRBV28 to TRBJ1-5, with TRBD1 as a possible D gene (5 bases). CDR3 length: 16 residues. Germline-derived CDR1 and CDR2 are MDHEN and SYDVKM. V gave up 5 bases and J gave up 2 bases, with 16 bases separating them. The DNA for the CDR3 is TGTGCCAGCAGTATCCAGGGAGTAGGAGGCAATCAGCCCCAGCATTTT. It specifies CASSIQGVGGNQPQHF.

This clonotype showed up just a few times. V and J are TRBV12-3 or TRBV12-4 and TRBJ2-6, with TRBD1 identical over 7 bases. The V gene end was trimmed by 7 bases and the J gene end by 2 bases; junction bases not matched to a gene: 2. This CDR3 has 14 residues. The CDR3: CASTDRAGANVLTF. The CDR3 nucleotides are TGTGCCAGCACTGACAGGGCTGGGGCCAACGTCCTGACTTTC.

The chain employs TRBV29-1 and TRBJ2-4; D not resolved. Trimming left V 7 bases short and J 0 bases short, with 16 bases between. CDR1 is SQVTM, CDR2 ANQGSEA, per germline. The CDR3 consists of 15 residues. For the CDR3, the DNA is TGCAGCGCGTCCACAGAAAATTTAGCCAAAAACATTCAGTACTTC. Its translation is CSASTENLAKNIQYF.

V and J are TRBV18 and TRBJ1-1; no definite D call. V was cut by 3 bases and J by 6 bases, with 14 bases left in between. CDR3 length equals 14 residues. Germline V gene lookup returns CDR1 KGHSH and CDR2 LQKENI. The CDR3 is CASSPNQVNPEAFF. The DNA for the CDR3 is TGTGCCAGCTCACCTAACCAAGTGAATCCTGAAGCTTTCTTT.

The genes are TRBV5-1 and TRBJ1-1, with a weak D call TRBD1 (6 bases). Between the trimmed V and J ends, which lost 0 bases and 4 bases, there was a span of 16 bases. CDR3 length equals 16 residues. Looked up from germline, CDR1 is SGHRS and CDR2 is YFSETQ. CDR3 region: CASSLAGGGQGTEAFF. In DNA, the CDR3 is TGCGCCAGCAGCTTGGCCGGGGGCGGGCAAGGCACTGAAGCTTTCTTT. The variable domain in full, with the rest retrieved from reference TRBV5-1 and TRBJ1-1, is KAGVTQTPRYLIKTRGQQVTLSCSPISGHRSVSWYQQTPGQGLQFLFEYFSETQRNKGNFPGRFSGRQFSNSRSEMNVSTLELGDSALYLCASSLAGGGQGTEAFFGQGTRLTVV.

The chain has TRBV2 and TRBJ2-7; tentative D call: TRBD1 (6 bases). Germline CDR1 reads SNHLY; CDR2 reads FYNNEI. V was pared by 8 bases and J by 2 bases, with 13 bases between. There are 13 residues in the CDR3. The CDR3 DNA is TGTGCCAGCTCCGGGGACACCACCTACGAGCAGTACTTC. The encoded protein is CASSGDTTYEQYF.

This clonotype has a count of ten or more. The chain couples TRBV13 to TRBJ1-1, with D possibly TRBD1 on 5 matching bases. This CDR3 has 12 residues. Per the germline V gene, CDR1 is PRHDT and CDR2 is FYEKMQ (reference sequence). V was trimmed by 5 bases and J by 3 bases, leaving 7 bases between them. CDR3 sequence: CASSRGDTEAFF. CDR3 nucleotide sequence: TGTGCCAGCAGCCGGGGGGACACTGAAGCTTTCTTT. Combining the CDR3 with reference TRBV13 and TRBJ1-1 gives the whole variable domain AAGVIQSPRHLIKEKRETATLKCYPIPRHDTVYWYQQGPGQDPQFLISFYEKMQSDKGSIPDRFSAQQFSDYHSELNMSSLELGDSALYFCASSRGDTEAFFGQGTRLTVV.